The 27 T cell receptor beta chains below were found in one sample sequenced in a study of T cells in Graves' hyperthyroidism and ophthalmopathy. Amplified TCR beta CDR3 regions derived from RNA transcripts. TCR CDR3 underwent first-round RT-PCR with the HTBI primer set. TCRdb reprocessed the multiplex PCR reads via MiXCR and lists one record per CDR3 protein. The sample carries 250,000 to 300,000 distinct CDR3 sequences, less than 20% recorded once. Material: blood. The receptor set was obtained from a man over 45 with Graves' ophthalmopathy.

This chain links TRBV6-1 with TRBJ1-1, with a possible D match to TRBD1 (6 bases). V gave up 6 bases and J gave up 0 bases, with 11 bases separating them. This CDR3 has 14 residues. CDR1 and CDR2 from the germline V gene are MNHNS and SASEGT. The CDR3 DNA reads TGTGCCAGCAGACCGACAGGAATGAACACTGAAGCTTTCTTT. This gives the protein CASRPTGMNTEAFF.

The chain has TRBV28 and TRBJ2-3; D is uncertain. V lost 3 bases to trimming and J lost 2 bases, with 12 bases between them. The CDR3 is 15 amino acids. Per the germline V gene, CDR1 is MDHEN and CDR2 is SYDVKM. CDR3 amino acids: CASSLMAGDTDTQYF. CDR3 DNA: TGTGCCAGCAGTTTGATGGCAGGAGACACAGATACGCAGTATTTT.

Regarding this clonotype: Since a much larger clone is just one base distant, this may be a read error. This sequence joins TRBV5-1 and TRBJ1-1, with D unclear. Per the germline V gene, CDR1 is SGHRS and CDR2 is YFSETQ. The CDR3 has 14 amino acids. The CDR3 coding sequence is TGCGCCGGCAGCGGAGGACCCCAGAACACTGAAGCTTTCTTT. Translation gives CAGSGGPQNTEAFF.

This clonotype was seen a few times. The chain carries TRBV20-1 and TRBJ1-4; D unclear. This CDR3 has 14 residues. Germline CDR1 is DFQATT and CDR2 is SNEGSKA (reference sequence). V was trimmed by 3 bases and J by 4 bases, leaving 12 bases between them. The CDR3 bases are TGCAGTGCTAGCCACCGGACCGGTAATGAAAAACTGTTTTTT. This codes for CSASHRTGNEKLFF.

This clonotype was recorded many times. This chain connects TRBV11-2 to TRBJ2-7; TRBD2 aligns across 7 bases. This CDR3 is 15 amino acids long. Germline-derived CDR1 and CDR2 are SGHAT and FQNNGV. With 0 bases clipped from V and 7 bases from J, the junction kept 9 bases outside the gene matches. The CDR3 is CASSLEGGRPGEQYF. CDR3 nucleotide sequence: TGTGCCAGCAGCTTAGAGGGAGGGAGGCCGGGGGAGCAGTACTTC.

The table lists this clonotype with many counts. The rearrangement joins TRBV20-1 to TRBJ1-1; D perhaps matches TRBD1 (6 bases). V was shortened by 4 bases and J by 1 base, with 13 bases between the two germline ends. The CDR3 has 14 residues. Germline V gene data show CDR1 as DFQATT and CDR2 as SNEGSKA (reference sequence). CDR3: CSAIRTASNTEAFF. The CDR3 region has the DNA TGCAGTGCTATCCGGACAGCTTCGAACACTGAAGCTTTCTTT.

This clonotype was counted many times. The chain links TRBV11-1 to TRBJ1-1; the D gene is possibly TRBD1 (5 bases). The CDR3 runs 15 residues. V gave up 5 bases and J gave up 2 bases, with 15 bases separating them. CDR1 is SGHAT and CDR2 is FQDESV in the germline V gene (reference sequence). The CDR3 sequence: CASSPDSRRNTEAFF. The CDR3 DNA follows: TGTGCCAGCAGCCCAGACAGCAGGCGTAACACTGAAGCTTTCTTT. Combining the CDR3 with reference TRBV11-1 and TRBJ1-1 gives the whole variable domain EAEVAQSPRYKITEKSQAVAFWCDPISGHATLYWYRQILGQGPELLVQFQDESVVDDSQLPKDRFSAERLKGVDSTLKIQPAELGDSAMYLCASSPDSRRNTEAFFGQGTRLTVV.

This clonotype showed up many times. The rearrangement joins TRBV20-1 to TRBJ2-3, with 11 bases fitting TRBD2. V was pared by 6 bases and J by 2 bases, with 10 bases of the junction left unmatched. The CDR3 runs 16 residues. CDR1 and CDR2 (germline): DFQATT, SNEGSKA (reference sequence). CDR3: CSARHGTSGPTDTQYF. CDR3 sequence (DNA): TGCAGTGCGAGACATGGGACTAGCGGACCCACAGATACGCAGTATTTT.

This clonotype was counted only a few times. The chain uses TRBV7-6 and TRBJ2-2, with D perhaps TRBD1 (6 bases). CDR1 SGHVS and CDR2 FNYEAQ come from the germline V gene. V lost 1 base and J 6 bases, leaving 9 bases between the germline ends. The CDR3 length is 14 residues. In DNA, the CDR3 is TGTGCCAGCAGCTTAGAAACAGGGCCCGGGGAGCTGTTTTTT. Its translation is CASSLETGPGELFF.

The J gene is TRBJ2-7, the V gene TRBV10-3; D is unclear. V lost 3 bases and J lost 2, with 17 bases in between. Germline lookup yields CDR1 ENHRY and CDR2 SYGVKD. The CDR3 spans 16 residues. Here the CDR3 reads CAISDVSLQKAYEQYF. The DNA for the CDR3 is TGTGCCATCAGTGATGTGTCCCTACAGAAGGCCTACGAGCAGTACTTC.

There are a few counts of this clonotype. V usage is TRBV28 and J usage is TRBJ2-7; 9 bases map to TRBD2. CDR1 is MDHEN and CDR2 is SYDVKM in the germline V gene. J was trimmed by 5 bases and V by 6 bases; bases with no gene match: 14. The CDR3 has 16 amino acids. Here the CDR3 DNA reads TGTGCCAGCAGCAACCTTCCCTTAGCGGGAGAGGACGAGCAGTACTTC. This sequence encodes CASSNLPLAGEDEQYF.

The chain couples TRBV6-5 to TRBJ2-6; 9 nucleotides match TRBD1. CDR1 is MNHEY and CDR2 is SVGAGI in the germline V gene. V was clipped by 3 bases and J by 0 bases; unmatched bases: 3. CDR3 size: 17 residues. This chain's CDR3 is CASSYGTGSSGANVLTF. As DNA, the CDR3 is TGTGCCAGCAGTTATGGGACAGGGTCCTCTGGGGCCAACGTCCTGACTTTC.

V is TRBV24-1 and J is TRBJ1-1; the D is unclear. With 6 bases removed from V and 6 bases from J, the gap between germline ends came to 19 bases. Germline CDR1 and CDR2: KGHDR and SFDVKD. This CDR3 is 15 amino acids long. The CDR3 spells CATSSNTGTVAEAFF. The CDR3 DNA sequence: TGTGCCACCAGTAGTAACACTGGAACAGTGGCTGAAGCTTTCTTT.

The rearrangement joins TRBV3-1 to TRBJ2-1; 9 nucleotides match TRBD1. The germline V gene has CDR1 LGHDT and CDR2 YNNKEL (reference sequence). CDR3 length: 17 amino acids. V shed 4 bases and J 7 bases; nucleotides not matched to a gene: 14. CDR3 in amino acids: CASSPMKVLQGANEQFF. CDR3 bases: TGTGCCAGCAGCCCAATGAAGGTTTTACAGGGGGCAAATGAGCAGTTCTTC.

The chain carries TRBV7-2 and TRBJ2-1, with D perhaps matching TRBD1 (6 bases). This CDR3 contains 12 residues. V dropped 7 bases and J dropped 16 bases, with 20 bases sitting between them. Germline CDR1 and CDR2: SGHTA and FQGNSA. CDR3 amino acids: CASTSPGTREFF. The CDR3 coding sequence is TGTGCCAGCACCTCTCCTGGGACAAGGGAATTCTTC.

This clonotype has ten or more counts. In DNA, the CDR3 is TGCGCCAGCAGGGTAGCGGGAAGCGTCCAAGAGACCCAGTACTTC. Encoded protein: CASRVAGSVQETQYF. J is TRBJ2-5 and V is TRBV5-1, with 8 positions matching TRBD2. V gave up 5 bases and J gave up 1 base; unmatched junction bases: 7. The germline V gene encodes CDR1 SGHRS and CDR2 YFSETQ. The CDR3 length is 15 residues. Using reference TRBV5-1 and TRBJ2-5 for the parts outside the CDR3, the full variable domain is KAGVTQTPRYLIKTRGQQVTLSCSPISGHRSVSWYQQTPGQGLQFLFEYFSETQRNKGNFPGRFSGRQFSNSRSEMNVSTLELGDSALYLCASRVAGSVQETQYFGPGTRLLVL.

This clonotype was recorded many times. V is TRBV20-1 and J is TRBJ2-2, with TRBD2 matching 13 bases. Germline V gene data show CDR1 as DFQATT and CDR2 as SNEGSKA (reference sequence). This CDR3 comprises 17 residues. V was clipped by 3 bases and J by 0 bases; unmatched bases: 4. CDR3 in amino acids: CSARGLAGLANTGELFF. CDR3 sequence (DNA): TGCAGTGCTAGGGGACTAGCGGGATTAGCGAACACCGGGGAGCTGTTTTTT.

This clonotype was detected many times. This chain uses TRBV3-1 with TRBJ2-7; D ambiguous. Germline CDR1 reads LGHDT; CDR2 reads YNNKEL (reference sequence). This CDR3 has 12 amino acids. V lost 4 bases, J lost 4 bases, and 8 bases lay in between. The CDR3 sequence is CASSPTGYEQYF. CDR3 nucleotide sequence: TGTGCCAGCAGCCCGACGGGTTACGAGCAGTACTTC.

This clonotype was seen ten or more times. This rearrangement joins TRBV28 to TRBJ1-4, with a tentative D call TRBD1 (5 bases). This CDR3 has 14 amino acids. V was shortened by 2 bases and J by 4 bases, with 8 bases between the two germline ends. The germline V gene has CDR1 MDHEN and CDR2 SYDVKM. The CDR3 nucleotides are TGTGCCAGCAGTTTAGCAGGGTATAATGAAAAACTGTTTTTT. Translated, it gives CASSLAGYNEKLFF. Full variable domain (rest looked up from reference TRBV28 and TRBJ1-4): DVKVTQSSRYLVKRTGEKVFLECVQDMDHENMFWYRQDPGLGLRLIYFSYDVKMKEKGDIPEGYSVSREKKERFSLILESASTNQTSMYLCASSLAGYNEKLFFGSGTQLSVL.

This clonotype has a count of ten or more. CDR3 loop: CSAVQGARETQYF. The CDR3, as DNA: TGCAGTGCTGTACAGGGGGCGAGAGAGACCCAGTACTTC. This chain links TRBV20-1 with TRBJ2-5, with TRBD1 matching 9 bases. Germline loops: CDR1 DFQATT, CDR2 SNEGSKA (reference sequence). V was clipped by 5 bases and J by 4 bases; unmatched bases: 5. This CDR3 is 13 amino acids long.

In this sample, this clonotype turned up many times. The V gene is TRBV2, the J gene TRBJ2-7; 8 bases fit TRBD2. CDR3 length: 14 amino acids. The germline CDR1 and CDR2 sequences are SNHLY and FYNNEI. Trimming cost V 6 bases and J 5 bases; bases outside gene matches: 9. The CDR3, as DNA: TGTGCCAGCAGCTTGACTAGCGAGGACGACGAGCAGTACTTC. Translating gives CASSLTSEDDEQYF.

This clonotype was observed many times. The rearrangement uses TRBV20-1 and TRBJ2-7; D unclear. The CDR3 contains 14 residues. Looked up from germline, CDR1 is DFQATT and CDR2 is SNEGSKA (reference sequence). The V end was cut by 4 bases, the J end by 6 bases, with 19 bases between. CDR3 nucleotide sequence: TGCAGTGCTACCTCCCGGGTCCTGTGGGGCGAGCAGTACTTC. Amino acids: CSATSRVLWGEQYF.

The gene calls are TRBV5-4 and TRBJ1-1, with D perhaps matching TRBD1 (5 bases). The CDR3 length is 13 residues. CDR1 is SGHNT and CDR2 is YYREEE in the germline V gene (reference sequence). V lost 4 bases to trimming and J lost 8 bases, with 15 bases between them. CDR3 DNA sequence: TGTGCCAGCAGCCAGCCCGGGGGAAGGGAAGCTTTCTTT. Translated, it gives CASSQPGGREAFF.

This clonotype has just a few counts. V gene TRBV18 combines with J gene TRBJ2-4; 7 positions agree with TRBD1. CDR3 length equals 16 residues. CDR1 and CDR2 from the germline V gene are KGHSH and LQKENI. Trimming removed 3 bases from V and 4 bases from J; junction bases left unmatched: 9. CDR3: CASSPTRGGAKNIQYF. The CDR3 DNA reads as TGTGCCAGCTCACCCACCAGAGGGGGCGCAAAAAACATTCAGTACTTC.

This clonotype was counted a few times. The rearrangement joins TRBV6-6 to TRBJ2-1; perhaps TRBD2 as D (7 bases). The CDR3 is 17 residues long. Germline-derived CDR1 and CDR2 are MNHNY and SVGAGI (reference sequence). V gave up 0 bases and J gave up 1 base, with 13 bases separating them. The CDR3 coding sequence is TGTGCCAGCAGTTACTCTGGGGGGGGACATTCCTACAATGAGCAGTTCTTC. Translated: CASSYSGGGHSYNEQFF.

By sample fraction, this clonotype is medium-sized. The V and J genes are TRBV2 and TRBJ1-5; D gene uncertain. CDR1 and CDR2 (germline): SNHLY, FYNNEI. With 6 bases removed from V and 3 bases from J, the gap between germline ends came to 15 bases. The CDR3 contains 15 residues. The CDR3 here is CASSTGRNTNQPQHF. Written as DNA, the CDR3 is TGTGCCAGCAGCACTGGGAGGAATACCAATCAGCCCCAGCATTTT. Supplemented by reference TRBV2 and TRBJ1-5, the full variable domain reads EPEVTQTPSHQVTQMGQEVILRCVPISNHLYFYWYRQILGQKVEFLVSFYNNEISEKSEIFDDQFSVERPDGSNFTLKIRSTKLEDSAMYFCASSTGRNTNQPQHFGDGTRLSIL.

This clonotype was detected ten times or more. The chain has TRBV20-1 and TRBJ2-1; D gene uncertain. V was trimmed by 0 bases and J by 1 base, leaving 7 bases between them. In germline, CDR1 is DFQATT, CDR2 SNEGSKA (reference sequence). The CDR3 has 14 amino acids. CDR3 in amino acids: CSAREEGSYNEQFF. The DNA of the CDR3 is TGCAGTGCTAGAGAAGAAGGGTCCTACAATGAGCAGTTCTTC.